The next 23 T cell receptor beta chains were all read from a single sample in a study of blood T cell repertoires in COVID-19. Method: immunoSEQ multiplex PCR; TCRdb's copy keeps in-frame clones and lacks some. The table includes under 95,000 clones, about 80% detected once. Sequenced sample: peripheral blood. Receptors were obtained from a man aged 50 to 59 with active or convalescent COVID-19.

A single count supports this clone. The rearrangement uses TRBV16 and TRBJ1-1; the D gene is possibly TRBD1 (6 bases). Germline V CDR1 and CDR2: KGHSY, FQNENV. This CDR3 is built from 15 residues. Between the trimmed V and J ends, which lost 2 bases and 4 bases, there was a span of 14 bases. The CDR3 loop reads CASSQRDTAGTEAFF. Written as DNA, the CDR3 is TGTGCCAGCAGCCAAAGGGACACGGCGGGCACTGAAGCTTTCTTT.

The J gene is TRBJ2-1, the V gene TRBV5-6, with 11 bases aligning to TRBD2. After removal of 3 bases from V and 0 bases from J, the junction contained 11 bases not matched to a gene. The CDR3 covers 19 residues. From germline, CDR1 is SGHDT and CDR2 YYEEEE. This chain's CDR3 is CASSSSPASGGPSYNEQFF. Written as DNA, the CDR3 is TGTGCCAGCAGCTCCAGTCCCGCTAGCGGGGGGCCCTCCTACAATGAGCAGTTCTTC.

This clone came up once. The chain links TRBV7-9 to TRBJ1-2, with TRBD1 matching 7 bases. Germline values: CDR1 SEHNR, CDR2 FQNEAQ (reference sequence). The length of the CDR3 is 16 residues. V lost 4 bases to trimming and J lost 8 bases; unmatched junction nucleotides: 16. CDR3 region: CASSYAGGMTTGGYTF. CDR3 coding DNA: TGTGCCAGCAGCTATGCAGGGGGAATGACTACGGGAGGCTACACCTTC.

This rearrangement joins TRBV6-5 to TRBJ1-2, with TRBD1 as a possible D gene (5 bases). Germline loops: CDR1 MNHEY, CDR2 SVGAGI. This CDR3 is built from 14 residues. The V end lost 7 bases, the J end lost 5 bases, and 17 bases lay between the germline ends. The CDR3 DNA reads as TGTGCCAGCACCGCCCGGGGGGTCCCTTATGGCTACACCTTC. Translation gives CASTARGVPYGYTF.

CDR3 amino acids: CASSAIGGPNYNEQFF. CDR3 bases: TGCGCCAGCAGCGCAATCGGGGGACCAAACTACAATGAGCAGTTCTTC. J is TRBJ2-1 and V is TRBV5-1, with D possibly being TRBD2 (6 bases). V lost 4 bases and J lost 3, with 17 bases in between. The germline CDR1 and CDR2 sequences are SGHRS and YFSETQ. This CDR3 contains 16 residues.

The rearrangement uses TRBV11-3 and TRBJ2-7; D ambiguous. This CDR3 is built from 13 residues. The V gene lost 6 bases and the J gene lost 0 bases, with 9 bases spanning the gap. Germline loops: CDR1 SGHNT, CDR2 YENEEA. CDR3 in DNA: TGTGCCAGCAGTGGCGGAACCTCCTACGAGCAGTACTTC. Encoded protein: CASSGGTSYEQYF.

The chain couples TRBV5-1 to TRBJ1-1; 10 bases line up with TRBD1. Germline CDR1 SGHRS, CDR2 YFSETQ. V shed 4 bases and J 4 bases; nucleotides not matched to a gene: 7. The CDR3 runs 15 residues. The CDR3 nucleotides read TGCGCCAGCAGCCTGAGACAGGGGGCGGGCACTGAAGCTTTCTTT. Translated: CASSLRQGAGTEAFF.

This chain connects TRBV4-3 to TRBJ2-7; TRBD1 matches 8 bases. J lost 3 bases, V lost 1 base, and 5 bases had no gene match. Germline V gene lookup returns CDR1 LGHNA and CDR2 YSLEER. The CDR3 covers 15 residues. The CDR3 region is CASSQGRDRGYEQYF. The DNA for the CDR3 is TGCGCCAGCAGCCAAGGGAGAGACAGGGGCTACGAGCAGTACTTC.

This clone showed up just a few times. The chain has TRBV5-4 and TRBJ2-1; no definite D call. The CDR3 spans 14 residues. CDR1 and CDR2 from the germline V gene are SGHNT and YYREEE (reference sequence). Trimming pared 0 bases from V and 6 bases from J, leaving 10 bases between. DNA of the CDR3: TGTGCCAGCAGCTTGGGGCTAGGTCCCAATGAGCAGTTCTTC. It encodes CASSLGLGPNEQFF.

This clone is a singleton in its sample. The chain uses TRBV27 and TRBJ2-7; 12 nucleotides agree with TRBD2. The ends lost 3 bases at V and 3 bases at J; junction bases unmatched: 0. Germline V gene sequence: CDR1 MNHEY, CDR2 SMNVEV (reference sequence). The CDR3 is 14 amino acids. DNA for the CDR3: TGTGCCAGCAGTTTGACTAGCGGGGGCTACGAGCAGTACTTC. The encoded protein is CASSLTSGGYEQYF.

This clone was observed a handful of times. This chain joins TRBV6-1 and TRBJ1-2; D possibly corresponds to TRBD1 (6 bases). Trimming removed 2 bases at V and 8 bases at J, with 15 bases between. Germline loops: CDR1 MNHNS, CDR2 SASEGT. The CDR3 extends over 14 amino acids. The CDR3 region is CASSEQGPIGGYTF. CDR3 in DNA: TGTGCCAGCAGTGAACAGGGGCCTATTGGCGGCTACACCTTC.

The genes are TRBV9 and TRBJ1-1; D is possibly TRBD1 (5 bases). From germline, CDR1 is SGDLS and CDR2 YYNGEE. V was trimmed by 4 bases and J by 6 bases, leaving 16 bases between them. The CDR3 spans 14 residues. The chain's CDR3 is CASSLDPQGSEAFF. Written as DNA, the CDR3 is TGTGCCAGCAGCCTAGACCCTCAGGGATCTGAAGCTTTCTTT.

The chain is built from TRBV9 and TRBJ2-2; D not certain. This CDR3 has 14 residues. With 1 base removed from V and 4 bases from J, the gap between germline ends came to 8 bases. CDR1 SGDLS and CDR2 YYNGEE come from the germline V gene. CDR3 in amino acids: CASSVSRFTGELFF. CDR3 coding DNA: TGTGCCAGCAGCGTAAGTCGGTTCACCGGGGAGCTGTTTTTT.

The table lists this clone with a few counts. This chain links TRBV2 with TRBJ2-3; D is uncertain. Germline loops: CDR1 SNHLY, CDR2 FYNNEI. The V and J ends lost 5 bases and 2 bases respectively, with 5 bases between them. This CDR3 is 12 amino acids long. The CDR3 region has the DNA TGTGCCAGCAGTTCCAACACAGATACGCAGTATTTT. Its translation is CASSSNTDTQYF.

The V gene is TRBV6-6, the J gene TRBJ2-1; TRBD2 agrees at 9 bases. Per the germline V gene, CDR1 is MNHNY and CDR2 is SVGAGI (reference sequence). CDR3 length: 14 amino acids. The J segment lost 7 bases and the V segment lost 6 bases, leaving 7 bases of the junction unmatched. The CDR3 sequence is CASSRGTSKNEQFF. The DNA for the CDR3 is TGTGCCAGCAGCCGAGGGACTAGCAAGAATGAGCAGTTCTTC.

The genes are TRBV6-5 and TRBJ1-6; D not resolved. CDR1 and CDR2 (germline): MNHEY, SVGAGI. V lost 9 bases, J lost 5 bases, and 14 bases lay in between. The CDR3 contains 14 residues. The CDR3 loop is CARGGRQDNSPLHF. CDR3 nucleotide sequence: TGTGCCAGGGGAGGCAGGCAGGATAATTCACCCCTCCACTTT.

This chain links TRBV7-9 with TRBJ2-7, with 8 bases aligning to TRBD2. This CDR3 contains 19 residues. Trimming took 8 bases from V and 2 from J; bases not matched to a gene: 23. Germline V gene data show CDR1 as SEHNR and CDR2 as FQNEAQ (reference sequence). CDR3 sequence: CASAGRQDLIAGPAYEQYF. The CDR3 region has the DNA TGTGCCAGCGCTGGGAGACAAGACCTCATAGCGGGGCCCGCCTACGAGCAGTACTTC.

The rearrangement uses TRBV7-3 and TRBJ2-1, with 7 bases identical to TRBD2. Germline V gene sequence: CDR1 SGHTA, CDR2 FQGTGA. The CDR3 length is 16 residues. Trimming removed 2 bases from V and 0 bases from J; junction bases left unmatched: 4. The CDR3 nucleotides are TGTGCCAGCAGCTTACGGGGGGTGAGCTCCTACAATGAGCAGTTCTTC. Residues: CASSLRGVSSYNEQFF.

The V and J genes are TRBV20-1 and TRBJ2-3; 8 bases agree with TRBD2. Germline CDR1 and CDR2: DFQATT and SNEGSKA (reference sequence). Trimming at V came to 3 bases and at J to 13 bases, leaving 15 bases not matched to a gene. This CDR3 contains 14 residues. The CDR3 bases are TGCAGTGCTAGTTCGACGGGCGGGGGGCCTCTCGAGTATTTT. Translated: CSASSTGGGPLEYF.

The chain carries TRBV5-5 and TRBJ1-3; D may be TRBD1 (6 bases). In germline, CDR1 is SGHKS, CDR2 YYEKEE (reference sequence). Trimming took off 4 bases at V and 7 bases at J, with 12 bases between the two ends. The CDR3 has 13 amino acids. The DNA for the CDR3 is TGTGCCAGCAGCAGGGACACCGCGAACACCATATATTTT. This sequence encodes CASSRDTANTIYF.

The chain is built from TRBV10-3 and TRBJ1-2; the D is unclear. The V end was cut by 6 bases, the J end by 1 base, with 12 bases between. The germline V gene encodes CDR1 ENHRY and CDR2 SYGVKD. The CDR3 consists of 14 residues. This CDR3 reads CAISPLASNYGYTF. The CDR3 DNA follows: TGTGCCATCAGCCCCCTGGCTAGTAACTATGGCTACACCTTC.

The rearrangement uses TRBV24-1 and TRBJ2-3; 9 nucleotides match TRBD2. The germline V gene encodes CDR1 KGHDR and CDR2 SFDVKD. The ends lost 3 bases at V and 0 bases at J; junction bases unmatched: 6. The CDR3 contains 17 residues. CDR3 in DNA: TGTGCCACCAGTGATCAAGCGGGGGGCTTAAGCACAGATACGCAGTATTTT. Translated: CATSDQAGGLSTDTQYF.

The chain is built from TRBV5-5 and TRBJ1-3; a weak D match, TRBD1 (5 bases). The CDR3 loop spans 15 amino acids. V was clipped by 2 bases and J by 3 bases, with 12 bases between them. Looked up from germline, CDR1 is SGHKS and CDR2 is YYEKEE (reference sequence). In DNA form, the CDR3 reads TGTGCCAGCAGCTTAGACGGGACTCGTGGAAACACCATATATTTT. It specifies CASSLDGTRGNTIYF.